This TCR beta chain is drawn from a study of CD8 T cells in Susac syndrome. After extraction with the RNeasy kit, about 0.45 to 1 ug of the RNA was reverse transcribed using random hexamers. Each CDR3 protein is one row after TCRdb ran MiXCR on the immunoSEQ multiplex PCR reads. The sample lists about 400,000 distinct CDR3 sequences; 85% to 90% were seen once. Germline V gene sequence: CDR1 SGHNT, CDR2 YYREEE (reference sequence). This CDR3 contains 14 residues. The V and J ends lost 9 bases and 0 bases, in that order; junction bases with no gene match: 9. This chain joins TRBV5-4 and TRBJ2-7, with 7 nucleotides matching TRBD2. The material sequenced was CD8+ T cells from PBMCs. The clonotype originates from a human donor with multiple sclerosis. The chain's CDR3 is CATSPGGSSYEQYF. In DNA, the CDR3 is TGTGCCACCTCCCCCGGGGGGAGCTCCTACGAGCAGTACTTC.